The next 3 T cell receptor beta chains were all read from a single sample in a study of a mutant IDH1 vaccine in newly diagnosed glioma. Sequenced by immunoSEQ multiplex PCR; TCRdb stores in-frame clones only, minus some. This table holds some 30,000 clones, roughly 80% found once. Time point in this sample: week 35, safety follow-up. Each dose delivered 300 ug of mutant IDH1 20-mer peptide subcutaneously with imiquimod. No cognate antigen is known for these TCRs. The sample consisted of PBMCs, taken from a glioma patient whose treatment included an IDH1 peptide vaccine. The source is a woman aged 30 to 39 with glioma. Some clones in this sample may be carry-over from other donors' samples.

This chain links TRBV6-5 with TRBJ1-1; D is possibly TRBD1 (6 bases). The CDR3 loop spans 14 amino acids. Trimming cost V 7 bases and J 0 bases, with 12 bases left between them. In germline, CDR1 is MNHEY, CDR2 SVGAGI. The CDR3 bases are TGTGCCAGCAACCCCAGGGGAGTGAACACTGAAGCTTTCTTT. It specifies CASNPRGVNTEAFF.

This chain links TRBV5-8 with TRBJ1-2, with 7 bases that match TRBD1. CDR1 SGHTS and CDR2 YDEGEE come from the germline V gene. Trimming took 1 base from V and 8 from J; bases not matched to a gene: 5. CDR3 length equals 13 residues. For the CDR3, the DNA is TGTGCCAGCAGCTTGCAGGGGGGCTTAGGCTACACCTTC. The encoded protein is CASSLQGGLGYTF.

This clone occurred once. The rearrangement joins TRBV11-2 to TRBJ1-2, with D possibly being TRBD1 (5 bases). This CDR3 region has 13 residues. V lost 5 bases and J 2 bases, leaving 9 bases between the germline ends. CDR1 is SGHAT and CDR2 is FQNNGV in the germline V gene. The CDR3 here is CASSPGPNYGYTF. CDR3 DNA: TGTGCCAGCAGCCCGGGACCCAACTATGGCTACACCTTC.